The 10 T cell receptor beta chains presented below share a single source sample, sequenced in a study of T cell responses to AZD1222 COVID-19 vaccine. This table comes from immunoSEQ multiplex PCR, and its TCRdb copy is limited to in-frame clones, with some not included. Altogether more than 140,000 clones are present, roughly 88% being singletons, with the ten largest covering about 3.7%. Sequenced here: peripheral blood, sampled on day 0 of MenACWY control vaccination. These receptors originate from an adult in good health.

V is TRBV14 and J is TRBJ1-6; 7 bases are a match to TRBD1. V was clipped by 4 bases and J by 4 bases; unmatched bases: 1. Germline loops: CDR1 SGHDN, CDR2 FVKESK. The CDR3 length is 14 residues. CDR3 sequence reads: CASSRDRYNSPLHF. CDR3 DNA sequence: TGTGCCAGCAGCCGGGACAGATATAATTCACCCCTCCACTTT.

V gene TRBV7-2 combines with J gene TRBJ1-5; D uncertain. This CDR3 has 16 amino acids. Germline V gives CDR1 SGHTA, CDR2 FQGNSA. With 2 bases removed from V and 0 bases from J, the gap between germline ends came to 11 bases. CDR3 region: CASSLNGPNSNQPQHF. CDR3 bases: TGTGCCAGCAGCTTAAATGGGCCGAATAGCAATCAGCCCCAGCATTTT. Complete variable domain (other parts from reference TRBV7-2 and TRBJ1-5): GAGVSQSPSNKVTEKGKDVELRCDPISGHTALYWYRQSLGQGLEFLIYFQGNSAPDKSGLPSDRFSAERTGGSVSTLTIQRTQQEDSAVYLCASSLNGPNSNQPQHFGDGTRLSIL.

V is TRBV11-3 and J is TRBJ1-1; the D gene is possibly TRBD1 (5 bases). The CDR3 covers 12 residues. Deletions cut 5 bases from V and 11 bases from J, with 15 bases between. The germline CDR1 and CDR2 sequences are SGHNT and YENEEA. The CDR3 DNA is TGTGCCAGCAGCCCTGACGGGGCTGGCGCTTTCTTT. Its translation is CASSPDGAGAFF.

This sequence joins TRBV19 and TRBJ1-2; D is perhaps TRBD1 (5 bases). The CDR3 has 16 residues. Germline lookup yields CDR1 LNHDA and CDR2 SQIVND (reference sequence). Trimming removed 6 bases from V and 5 bases from J, with 22 bases in between. CDR3 loop: CASSLKGRDKRYGYTF. The DNA of the CDR3 is TGTGCCAGTAGCTTAAAAGGCAGGGATAAGCGGTATGGCTACACCTTC.

The rearrangement uses TRBV19 and TRBJ2-4, with 9 bases matching TRBD1. The CDR3 loop spans 17 amino acids. The V and J ends lost 3 bases and 2 bases, in that order; junction bases with no gene match: 8. Germline lookup yields CDR1 LNHDA and CDR2 SQIVND (reference sequence). The CDR3 DNA is TGTGCCAGTAGTATTATTCTCACAGGGGGCCCCAAAAACATTCAGTACTTC. This codes for CASSIILTGGPKNIQYF.

The chain combines TRBV5-4 with TRBJ1-6; 8 nucleotides line up with TRBD1. V shed 1 base and J 7 bases; nucleotides not matched to a gene: 7. In germline, CDR1 is SGHNT, CDR2 YYREEE (reference sequence). The CDR3 spans 16 residues. The CDR3, as DNA: TGTGCCAGCAGCTTGTCCGGACAGGGCGAAAATTCACCCCTCCACTTT. This gives the protein CASSLSGQGENSPLHF.

The J gene is TRBJ2-3, the V gene TRBV7-9, with TRBD2 as a possible D gene (6 bases). Germline CDR1 reads SEHNR; CDR2 reads FQNEAQ (reference sequence). The CDR3 spans 17 residues. The V and J ends lost 7 bases and 0 bases respectively, with 20 bases between them. The CDR3 DNA is TGTGCCAGCACCAAATTCCGGGACTTCTCTAGCACAGATACGCAGTATTTT. The encoded protein is CASTKFRDFSSTDTQYF.

The V call is TRBV15, the J call TRBJ1-1; 12 positions agree with TRBD1. The CDR3 has 19 residues. The trim removed 0 bases at V and 3 bases at J, leaving 11 bases unmatched. Germline-derived CDR1 and CDR2 are LNHNV and YYDKDF (reference sequence). CDR3 sequence (DNA): TGTGCCACCAGCAGAGATGCCGGGACAGGGGGCCCGGGGTACACTGAAGCTTTCTTT. This gives the protein CATSRDAGTGGPGYTEAFF.

V usage is TRBV10-1 and J usage is TRBJ2-7, with D tentatively TRBD1 (6 bases). CDR1 and CDR2 from the germline V gene are WNHNN and SYGVQD (reference sequence). This CDR3 spans 15 amino acids. The germline V and J ends were trimmed by 10 bases and 2 bases, with 21 bases remaining between them. The CDR3 coding sequence is TGCGCCACCCCACATTCCGGGACATGGCCCTACGAGCAGTACTTC. It yields the protein CATPHSGTWPYEQYF.

The chain links TRBV4-2 to TRBJ2-4, with D perhaps given as TRBD1 or TRBD2 (5 bases each). V was shortened by 4 bases and J by 4 bases, with 11 bases between the two germline ends. The CDR3 runs to 14 residues. Germline CDR1 is LGHNA and CDR2 is YNFKEQ. The CDR3 DNA follows: TGTGCCAGCAGCCCTGGGACCGTTAAAAACATTCAGTACTTC. This encodes CASSPGTVKNIQYF.